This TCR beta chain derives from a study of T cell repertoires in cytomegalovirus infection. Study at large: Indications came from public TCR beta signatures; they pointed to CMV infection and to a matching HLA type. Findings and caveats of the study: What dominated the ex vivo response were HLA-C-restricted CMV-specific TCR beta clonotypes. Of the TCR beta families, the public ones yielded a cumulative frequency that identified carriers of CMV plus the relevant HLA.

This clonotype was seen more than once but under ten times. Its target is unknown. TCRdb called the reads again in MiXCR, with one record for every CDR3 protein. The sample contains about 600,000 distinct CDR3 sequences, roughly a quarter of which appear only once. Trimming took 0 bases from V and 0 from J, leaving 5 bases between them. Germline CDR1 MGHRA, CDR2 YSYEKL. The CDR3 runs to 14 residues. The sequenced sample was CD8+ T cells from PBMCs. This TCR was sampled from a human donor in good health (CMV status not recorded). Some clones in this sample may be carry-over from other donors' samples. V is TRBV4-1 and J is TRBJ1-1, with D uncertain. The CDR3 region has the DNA TGCGCCAGCAGCCAAGAACTGATGAACACTGAAGCTTTCTTT. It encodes CASSQELMNTEAFF.